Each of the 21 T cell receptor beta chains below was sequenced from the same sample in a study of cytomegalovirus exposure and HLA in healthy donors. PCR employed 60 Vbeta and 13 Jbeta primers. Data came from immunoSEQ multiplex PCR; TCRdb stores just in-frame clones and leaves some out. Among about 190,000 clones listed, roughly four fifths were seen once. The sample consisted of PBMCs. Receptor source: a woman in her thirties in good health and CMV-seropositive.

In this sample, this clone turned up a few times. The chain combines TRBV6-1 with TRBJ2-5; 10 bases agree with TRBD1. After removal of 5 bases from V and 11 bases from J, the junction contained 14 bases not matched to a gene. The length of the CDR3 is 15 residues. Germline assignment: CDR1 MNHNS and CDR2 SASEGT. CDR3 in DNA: TGTGCCAGCAGTACCCAACCGGGACAGGGGTGGGAGCAGTACTTC. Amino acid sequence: CASSTQPGQGWEQYF.

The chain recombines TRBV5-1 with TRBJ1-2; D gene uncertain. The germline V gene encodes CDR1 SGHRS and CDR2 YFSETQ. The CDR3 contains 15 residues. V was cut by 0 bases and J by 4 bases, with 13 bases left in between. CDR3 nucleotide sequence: TGCGCCAGCAGCTTGGAGGCCGGGGTCGGCTATGGCTACACCTTC. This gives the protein CASSLEAGVGYGYTF.

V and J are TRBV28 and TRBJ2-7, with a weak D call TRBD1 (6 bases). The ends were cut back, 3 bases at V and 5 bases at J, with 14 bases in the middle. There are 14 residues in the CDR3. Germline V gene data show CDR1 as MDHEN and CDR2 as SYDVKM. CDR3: CASSLFQQGNEQYF. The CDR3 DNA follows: TGTGCCAGCAGTTTGTTTCAACAGGGAAACGAGCAGTACTTC. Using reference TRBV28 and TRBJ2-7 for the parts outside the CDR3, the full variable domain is DVKVTQSSRYLVKRTGEKVFLECVQDMDHENMFWYRQDPGLGLRLIYFSYDVKMKEKGDIPEGYSVSREKKERFSLILESASTNQTSMYLCASSLFQQGNEQYFGPGTRLTVT.

This CDR3 is CATGPSMGANTEAFF. DNA of the CDR3: TGTGCCACAGGCCCCTCAATGGGAGCGAACACTGAAGCTTTCTTT. The gene calls are TRBV6-5 and TRBJ1-1; D is undetermined. Trimming took off 10 bases at V and 1 base at J, with 19 bases between the two ends. Germline V gene sequence: CDR1 MNHEY, CDR2 SVGAGI. CDR3 length: 15 amino acids.

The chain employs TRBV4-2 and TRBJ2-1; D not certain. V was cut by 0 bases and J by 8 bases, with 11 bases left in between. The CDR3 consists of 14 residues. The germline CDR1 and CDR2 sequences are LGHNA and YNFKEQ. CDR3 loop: CASSQEVEPDEQFF. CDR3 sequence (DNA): TGTGCCAGCAGCCAAGAAGTCGAGCCCGATGAGCAGTTCTTC.

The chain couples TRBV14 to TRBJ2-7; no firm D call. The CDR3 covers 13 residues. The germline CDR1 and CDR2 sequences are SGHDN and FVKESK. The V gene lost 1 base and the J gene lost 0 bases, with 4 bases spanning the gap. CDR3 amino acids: CASSQGNSYEQYF. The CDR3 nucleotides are TGTGCCAGCAGCCAAGGTAACTCCTACGAGCAGTACTTC.

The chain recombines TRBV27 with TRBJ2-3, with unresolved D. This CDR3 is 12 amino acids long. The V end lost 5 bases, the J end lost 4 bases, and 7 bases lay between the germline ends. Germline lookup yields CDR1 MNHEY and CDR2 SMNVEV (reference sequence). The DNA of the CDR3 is TGTGCCAGCAGTCCCCCCGCAGATACGCAGTATTTT. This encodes CASSPPADTQYF.

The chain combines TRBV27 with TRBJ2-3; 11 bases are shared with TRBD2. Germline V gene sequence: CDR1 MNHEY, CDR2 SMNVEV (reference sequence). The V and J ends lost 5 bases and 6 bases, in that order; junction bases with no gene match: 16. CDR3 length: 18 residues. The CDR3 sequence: CASSSNSGRAKVTDTQYF. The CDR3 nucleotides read TGTGCCAGCAGTAGTAATAGCGGGAGGGCCAAGGTCACTGATACGCAGTATTTT.

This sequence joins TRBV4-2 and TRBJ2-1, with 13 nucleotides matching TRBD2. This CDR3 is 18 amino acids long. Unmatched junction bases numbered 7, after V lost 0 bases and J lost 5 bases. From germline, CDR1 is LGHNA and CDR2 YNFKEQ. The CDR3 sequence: CASSQEAGTSGTNNEQFF. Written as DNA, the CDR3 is TGTGCCAGCAGCCAAGAGGCCGGGACTAGCGGGACTAACAATGAGCAGTTCTTC.

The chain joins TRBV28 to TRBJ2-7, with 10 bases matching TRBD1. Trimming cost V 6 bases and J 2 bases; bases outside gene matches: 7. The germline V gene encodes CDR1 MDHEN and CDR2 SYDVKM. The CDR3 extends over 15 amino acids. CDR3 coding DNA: TGTGCCAGCAGCATTCCCGGGACAGGGGCCTACGAGCAGTACTTC. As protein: CASSIPGTGAYEQYF.

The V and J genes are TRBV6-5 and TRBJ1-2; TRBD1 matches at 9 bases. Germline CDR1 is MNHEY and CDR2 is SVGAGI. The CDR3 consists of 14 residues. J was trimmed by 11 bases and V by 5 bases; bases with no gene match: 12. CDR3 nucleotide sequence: TGTGCCAGCAGTCCTCGCGTCGGGACAGGGACATACACCTTC. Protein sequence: CASSPRVGTGTYTF.

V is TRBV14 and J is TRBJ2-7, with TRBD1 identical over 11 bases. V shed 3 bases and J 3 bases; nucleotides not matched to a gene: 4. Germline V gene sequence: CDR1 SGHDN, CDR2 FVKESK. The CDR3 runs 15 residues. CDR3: CASSQLGQGVYEQYF. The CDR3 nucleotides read TGTGCCAGCAGCCAGCTGGGACAGGGGGTCTACGAGCAGTACTTC.

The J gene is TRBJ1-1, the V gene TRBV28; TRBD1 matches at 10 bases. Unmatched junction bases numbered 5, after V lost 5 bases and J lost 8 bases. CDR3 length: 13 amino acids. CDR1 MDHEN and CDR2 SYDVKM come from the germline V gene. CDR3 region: CASSRDRGREAFF. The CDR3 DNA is TGTGCCAGCAGTCGTGACAGGGGGCGGGAAGCTTTCTTT.

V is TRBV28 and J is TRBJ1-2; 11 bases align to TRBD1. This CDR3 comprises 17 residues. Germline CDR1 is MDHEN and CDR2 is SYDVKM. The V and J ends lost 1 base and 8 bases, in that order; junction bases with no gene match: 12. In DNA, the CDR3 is TGTGCCAGCAGTTTATATCTTAACGGACAGGGGGCGGGAGGCTACACCTTC. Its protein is CASSLYLNGQGAGGYTF.

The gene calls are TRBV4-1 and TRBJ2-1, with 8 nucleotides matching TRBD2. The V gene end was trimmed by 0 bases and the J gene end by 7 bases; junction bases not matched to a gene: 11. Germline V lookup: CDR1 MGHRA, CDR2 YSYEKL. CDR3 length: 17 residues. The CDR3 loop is CASSQDLLAGATNEQFF. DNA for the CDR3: TGCGCCAGCAGCCAAGATCTCCTAGCGGGCGCCACAAATGAGCAGTTCTTC.

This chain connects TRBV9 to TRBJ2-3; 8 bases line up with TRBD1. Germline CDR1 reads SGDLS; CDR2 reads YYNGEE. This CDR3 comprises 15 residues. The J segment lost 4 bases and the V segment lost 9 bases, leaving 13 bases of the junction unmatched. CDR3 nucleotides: TGTGCCACTACGTGCCAGGGGGCGGAATCAGATACGCAGTATTTT. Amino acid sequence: CATTCQGAESDTQYF.

CDR3 coding DNA: TGTGCCAGCAGTTTTCTTCGAGGGATTTGGGACGAGCAGTACTTC. Amino acids: CASSFLRGIWDEQYF. The chain recombines TRBV27 with TRBJ2-7, with TRBD2 as a possible D gene (5 bases). There are 15 residues in the CDR3. Germline values: CDR1 MNHEY, CDR2 SMNVEV (reference sequence). Trimming stripped 3 bases from V and 5 bases from J, with 17 bases between.

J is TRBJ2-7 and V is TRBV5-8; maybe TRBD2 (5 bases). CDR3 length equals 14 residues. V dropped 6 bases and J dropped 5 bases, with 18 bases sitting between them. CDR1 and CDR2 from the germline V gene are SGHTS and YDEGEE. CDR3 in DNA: TGTGCCAGCAACCTAGAACGGGGTTGGGACGAGCAGTACTTC. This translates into CASNLERGWDEQYF.

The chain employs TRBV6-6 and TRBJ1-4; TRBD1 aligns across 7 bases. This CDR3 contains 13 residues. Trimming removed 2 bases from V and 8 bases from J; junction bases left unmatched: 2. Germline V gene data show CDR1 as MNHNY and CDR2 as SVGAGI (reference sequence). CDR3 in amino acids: CASSYGQVEKLFF. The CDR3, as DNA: TGTGCCAGCAGTTACGGACAGGTCGAAAAACTGTTTTTT.

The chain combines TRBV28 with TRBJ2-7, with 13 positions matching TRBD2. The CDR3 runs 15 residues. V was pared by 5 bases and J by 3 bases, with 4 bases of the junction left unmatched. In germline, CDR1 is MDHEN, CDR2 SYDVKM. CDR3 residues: CASSPRLAGGYEQYF. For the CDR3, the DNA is TGTGCCAGCAGTCCAAGACTAGCGGGGGGCTACGAGCAGTACTTC.

CDR3 DNA: TGTGCCAGCAGTTACACCTGGCCCCAAGAGACCCAGTACTTC. Its protein is CASSYTWPQETQYF. V and J are TRBV6-6 and TRBJ2-5; no clear D gene. Looked up from germline, CDR1 is MNHNY and CDR2 is SVGAGI (reference sequence). Deletions cut 2 bases from V and 1 base from J, with 8 bases between. The CDR3 is 14 amino acids.